This T cell receptor beta chain was retrieved from a study of cytomegalovirus exposure and HLA in healthy donors. The data were produced by immunoSEQ multiplex PCR, yet TCRdb's version contains in-frame clones alone and is incomplete. The sample shows about 140,000 clones, roughly 90% of them seen only once. Sequencing was performed on PBMCs. This receptor was taken from a man aged 18 to 30 in good health and CMV-seronegative.

CDR3: CASSLSWGRRETQYF. DNA for the CDR3: TGTGCCAGCAGTTTATCCTGGGGGCGCCGGGAGACCCAGTACTTC. V and J are TRBV27 and TRBJ2-5; tentative D call: TRBD1 (6 bases). Germline CDR1 is MNHEY and CDR2 is SMNVEV (reference sequence). The CDR3 length is 15 residues. Trimming stripped 0 bases from V and 5 bases from J, with 13 bases between.